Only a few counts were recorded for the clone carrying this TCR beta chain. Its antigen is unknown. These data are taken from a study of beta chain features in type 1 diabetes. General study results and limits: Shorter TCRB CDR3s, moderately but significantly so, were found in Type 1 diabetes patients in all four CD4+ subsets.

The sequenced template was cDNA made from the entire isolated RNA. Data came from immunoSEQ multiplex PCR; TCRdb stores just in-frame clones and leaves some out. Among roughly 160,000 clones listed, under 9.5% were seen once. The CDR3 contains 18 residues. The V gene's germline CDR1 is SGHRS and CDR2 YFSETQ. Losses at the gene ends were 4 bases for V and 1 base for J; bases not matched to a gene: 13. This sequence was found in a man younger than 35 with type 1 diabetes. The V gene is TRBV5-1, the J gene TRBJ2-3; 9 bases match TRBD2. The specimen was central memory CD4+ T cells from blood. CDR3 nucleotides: TGCGCCAGCAGCCAAGGACTAGCGAGAAGACTGGGCACAGATACGCAGTATTTT. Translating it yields CASSQGLARRLGTDTQYF.